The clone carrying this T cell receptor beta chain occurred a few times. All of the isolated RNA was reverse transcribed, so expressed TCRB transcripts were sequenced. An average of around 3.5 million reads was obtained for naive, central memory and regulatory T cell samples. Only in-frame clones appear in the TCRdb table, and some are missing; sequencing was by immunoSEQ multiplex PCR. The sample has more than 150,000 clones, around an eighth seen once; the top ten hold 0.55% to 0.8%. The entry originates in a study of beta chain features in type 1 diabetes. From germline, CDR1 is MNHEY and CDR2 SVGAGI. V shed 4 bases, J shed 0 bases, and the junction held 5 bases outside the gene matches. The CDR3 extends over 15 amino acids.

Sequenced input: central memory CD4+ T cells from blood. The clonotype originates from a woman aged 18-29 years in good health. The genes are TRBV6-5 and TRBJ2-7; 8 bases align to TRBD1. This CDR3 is CASSWSTGDSYEQYF. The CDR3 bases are TGTGCCAGCAGTTGGTCGACAGGGGACTCCTACGAGCAGTACTTC.